One TCR beta chain is described in this entry. Its antigen is still unknown. This specimen belongs to a study of radiotherapy plus CTLA-4 blockade in lung cancer. Study in general: There were objective responses in around 18% of patients, and around 30% had disease control. Notes on the study in general: Early shifts in blood T cell clones, with interferon-beta, reportedly predicted response best. Researchers report tumor-derived TCR clones expanding in blood after radiotherapy plus ipilimumab.

Data came from immunoSEQ multiplex PCR; TCRdb stores just in-frame clones and leaves some out. This sample has about 80,000 clones, with 78% found just once. Trimming removed 4 bases at V and 0 bases at J, with 11 bases between. Per the germline V gene, CDR1 is SGHRS and CDR2 is YFSETQ. CDR3 length: 14 residues. The chain employs TRBV5-1 and TRBJ2-7; a possible D gene is TRBD1 (6 bases). This TCR came from a human donor with non-small cell lung cancer whose response to radiotherapy plus ipilimumab could not be evaluated. Some clones in this sample may be carry-over from other donors' samples. Sample: peripheral blood, taken from a patient treated with radiotherapy plus ipilimumab. The CDR3 sequence: CASSPQDSSYEQYF. CDR3 DNA sequence: TGCGCCAGCAGCCCACAGGACAGCTCCTACGAGCAGTACTTC.